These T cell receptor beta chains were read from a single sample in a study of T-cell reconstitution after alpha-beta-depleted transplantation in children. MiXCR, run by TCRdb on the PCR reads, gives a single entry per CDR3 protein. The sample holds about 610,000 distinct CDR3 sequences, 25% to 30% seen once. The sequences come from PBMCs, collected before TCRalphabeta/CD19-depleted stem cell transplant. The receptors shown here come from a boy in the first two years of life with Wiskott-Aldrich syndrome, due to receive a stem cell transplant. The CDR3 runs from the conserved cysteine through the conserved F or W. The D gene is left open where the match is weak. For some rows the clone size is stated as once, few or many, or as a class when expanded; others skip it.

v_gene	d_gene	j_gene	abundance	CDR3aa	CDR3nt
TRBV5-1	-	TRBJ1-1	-	CASSSSPVNTEAFF	TGCGCCAGCAGCTCATCCCCAGTGAACACTGAAGCTTTCTTT
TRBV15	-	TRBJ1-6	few	CATSRDRRGLRDSPLHF	TGTGCCACCAGCAGAGATAGACGAGGACTGAGGGATTCACCCCTCCACTTT
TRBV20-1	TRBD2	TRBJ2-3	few	CSATREGRDTQYF	TGCAGTGCTACGCGGGAGGGGCGGGATACGCAGTATTTT
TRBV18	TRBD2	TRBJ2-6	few	CASSQRLAGRPGANVLTF	TGTGCCAGCTCACAACGACTAGCGGGACGGCCTGGGGCCAACGTCCTGACTTTC
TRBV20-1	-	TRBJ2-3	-	CSAQGGGGRSDTQYF	TGCAGTGCTCAGGGCGGCGGGGGCAGATCAGATACGCAGTATTTT
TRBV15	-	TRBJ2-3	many	CATSRPKTDTQYF	TGTGCCACCAGCAGACCAAAAACAGATACGCAGTATTTT
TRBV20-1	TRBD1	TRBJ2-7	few	CSAGGVRQGVPYEQYF	TGCAGTGCTGGAGGAGTTCGACAGGGAGTCCCCTACGAGCAGTACTTC
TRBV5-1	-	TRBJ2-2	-	CASSLELTPNTGELFF	TGCGCCAGCAGCTTGGAGTTGACACCGAACACCGGGGAGCTGTTTTTT
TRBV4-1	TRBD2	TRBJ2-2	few	CASRRAGTTGTGELFF	TGCGCCAGCAGACGTGCAGGGACTACTGGGACCGGGGAGCTGTTTTTT
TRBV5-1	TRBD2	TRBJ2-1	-	CASSSGLVWYNEQFF	TGCGCCAGCAGCAGCGGACTAGTTTGGTACAATGAGCAGTTCTTC
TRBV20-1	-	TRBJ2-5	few	CSQEARGQETQYF	TGCAGTCAAGAGGCCAGGGGCCAAGAGACCCAGTACTTC
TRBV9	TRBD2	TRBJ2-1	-	CASSVYKAGEGYNEQFF	TGTGCCAGCAGCGTCTACAAAGCGGGAGAGGGTTACAATGAGCAGTTCTTC
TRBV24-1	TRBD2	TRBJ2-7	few	CATSEGLFSHEQYF	TGTGCCACCAGTGAGGGACTATTTTCCCACGAGCAGTACTTC
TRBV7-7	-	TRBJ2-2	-	CASSFLPLGAENTGELFF	TGTGCCAGCAGCTTCCTCCCCCTGGGGGCCGAGAACACCGGGGAGCTGTTTTTT
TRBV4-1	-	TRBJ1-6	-	CASSQGDKPVYNSPLHF	TGCGCCAGCAGCCAAGGGGACAAGCCGGTTTATAATTCACCCCTCCACTTT
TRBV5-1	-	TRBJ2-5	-	CASSLDRSPQETQYF	TGCGCCAGCAGCTTGGATCGGTCACCTCAAGAGACCCAGTACTTC
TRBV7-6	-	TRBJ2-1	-	CASSLGAGSNEQFF	TGTGCCAGCAGCCTAGGGGCGGGGAGCAATGAGCAGTTCTTC